The 8 T cell receptor beta chains below were found in one sample sequenced in a study of human T cells and chemical hapten exposure. Time point defined: patch test 2, 6 weeks after DPC sensitization. Treatment meaning: therapeutic diphenylcyclopropenone sensitization with weekly scalp DPC. TCRdb re-called the RACE reads with MiXCR, one entry per CDR3 protein. The table shows 35,000 to 45,000 distinct CDR3 sequences, with around 10% occurring only once. Material: whole blood, obtained in connection with sensitization to the hapten diphenylcyclopropenone (DPC). These TCRs come from a woman aged 40 to 50 with alopecia areata. Some clones in this sample may be carry-over from other donors' samples.

The table lists this clonotype with many counts. The CDR3 DNA is TGCGCCAGCAGCTTGGTCGAGGGGGCCCCCGTGGAGCAGTACTTC. This translates into CASSLVEGAPVEQYF. The V call is TRBV5-1, the J call TRBJ2-7; 7 positions match TRBD1. CDR1 SGHRS and CDR2 YFSETQ come from the germline V gene. V lost 0 bases and J lost 7; bases outside the gene matches: 10. The CDR3 totals 15 residues. Drawing the rest from reference TRBV5-1 and TRBJ2-7, the complete variable domain is KAGVTQTPRYLIKTRGQQVTLSCSPISGHRSVSWYQQTPGQGLQFLFEYFSETQRNKGNFPGRFSGRQFSNSRSEMNVSTLELGDSALYLCASSLVEGAPVEQYFGPGTRLTVT.

This clonotype was recorded many times. V is TRBV18 and J is TRBJ1-1; D unclear. From germline, CDR1 is KGHSH and CDR2 LQKENI. CDR3 size: 13 residues. V was cut by 8 bases and J by 1 base, with 11 bases left in between. The CDR3 region is CASADDENTEAFF. The CDR3 DNA follows: TGTGCCAGCGCAGACGATGAGAACACTGAAGCTTTCTTT.

This clonotype was recorded many times. The chain uses TRBV4-3 and TRBJ2-2; TRBD2 matches at 8 bases. Germline V gene data show CDR1 as LGHNA and CDR2 as YSLEER. V was pared by 0 bases and J by 7 bases, with 13 bases of the junction left unmatched. The CDR3 extends over 18 amino acids. The CDR3 spells CASSQDGPGGRIDGELFF. The CDR3 DNA sequence: TGCGCCAGCAGCCAAGACGGCCCGGGGGGGCGAATCGACGGGGAGCTGTTTTTT.

There are a few counts of this clonotype. This chain connects TRBV28 to TRBJ2-1; no clear D. Germline V gives CDR1 MDHEN, CDR2 SYDVKM. The CDR3 covers 14 residues. Trimming shortened V by 6 bases and J by 7 bases, and 16 bases separated the two germline ends. The CDR3 DNA is TGTGCCAGCAGCCCTCCATTGATCAGTAATGAGCAGTTCTTC. Protein sequence: CASSPPLISNEQFF.

The sample holds many counts of this clonotype. The V and J genes are TRBV10-3 and TRBJ2-3, with TRBD1 as a possible D gene (5 bases). V dropped 4 bases and J dropped 0 bases, with 14 bases sitting between them. The CDR3 extends over 16 amino acids. Germline loops: CDR1 ENHRY, CDR2 SYGVKD. The CDR3 bases are TGTGCCATCAGTGGCAGGGATGGAACTAGCACAGATACGCAGTATTTT. It encodes CAISGRDGTSTDTQYF.

The sample holds many counts of this clonotype. The rearrangement links TRBV11-2 to TRBJ2-3; 8 nucleotides line up with TRBD2. Germline lookup yields CDR1 SGHAT and CDR2 FQNNGV. The CDR3 consists of 16 residues. The junction had 8 bases not matched to a gene; V was cut back by 5 bases and J by 1 base. This chain's CDR3 is CASSPEAGARTDTQYF. CDR3 nucleotides: TGTGCCAGCAGCCCGGAAGCGGGGGCTCGCACAGATACGCAGTATTTT.

The chain has TRBV20-1 and TRBJ1-1; D remains unclear. Looked up from germline, CDR1 is DFQATT and CDR2 is SNEGSKA (reference sequence). This CDR3 spans 13 amino acids. Trimming removed 6 bases from V and 4 bases from J, with 15 bases in between. The CDR3 spells CSAVGSTGTEAFF. CDR3 sequence (DNA): TGCAGTGCAGTCGGCTCTACGGGCACTGAAGCTTTCTTT.

V and J are TRBV4-1 and TRBJ1-1; maybe TRBD1 (5 bases). This CDR3 contains 15 residues. Germline V gives CDR1 MGHRA, CDR2 YSYEKL. V was pared by 1 base and J by 1 base, with 10 bases between. DNA of the CDR3: TGCGCCAGCAGCCAAGGGCAGGGATGGAACACTGAAGCTTTCTTT. Translated, it gives CASSQGQGWNTEAFF.